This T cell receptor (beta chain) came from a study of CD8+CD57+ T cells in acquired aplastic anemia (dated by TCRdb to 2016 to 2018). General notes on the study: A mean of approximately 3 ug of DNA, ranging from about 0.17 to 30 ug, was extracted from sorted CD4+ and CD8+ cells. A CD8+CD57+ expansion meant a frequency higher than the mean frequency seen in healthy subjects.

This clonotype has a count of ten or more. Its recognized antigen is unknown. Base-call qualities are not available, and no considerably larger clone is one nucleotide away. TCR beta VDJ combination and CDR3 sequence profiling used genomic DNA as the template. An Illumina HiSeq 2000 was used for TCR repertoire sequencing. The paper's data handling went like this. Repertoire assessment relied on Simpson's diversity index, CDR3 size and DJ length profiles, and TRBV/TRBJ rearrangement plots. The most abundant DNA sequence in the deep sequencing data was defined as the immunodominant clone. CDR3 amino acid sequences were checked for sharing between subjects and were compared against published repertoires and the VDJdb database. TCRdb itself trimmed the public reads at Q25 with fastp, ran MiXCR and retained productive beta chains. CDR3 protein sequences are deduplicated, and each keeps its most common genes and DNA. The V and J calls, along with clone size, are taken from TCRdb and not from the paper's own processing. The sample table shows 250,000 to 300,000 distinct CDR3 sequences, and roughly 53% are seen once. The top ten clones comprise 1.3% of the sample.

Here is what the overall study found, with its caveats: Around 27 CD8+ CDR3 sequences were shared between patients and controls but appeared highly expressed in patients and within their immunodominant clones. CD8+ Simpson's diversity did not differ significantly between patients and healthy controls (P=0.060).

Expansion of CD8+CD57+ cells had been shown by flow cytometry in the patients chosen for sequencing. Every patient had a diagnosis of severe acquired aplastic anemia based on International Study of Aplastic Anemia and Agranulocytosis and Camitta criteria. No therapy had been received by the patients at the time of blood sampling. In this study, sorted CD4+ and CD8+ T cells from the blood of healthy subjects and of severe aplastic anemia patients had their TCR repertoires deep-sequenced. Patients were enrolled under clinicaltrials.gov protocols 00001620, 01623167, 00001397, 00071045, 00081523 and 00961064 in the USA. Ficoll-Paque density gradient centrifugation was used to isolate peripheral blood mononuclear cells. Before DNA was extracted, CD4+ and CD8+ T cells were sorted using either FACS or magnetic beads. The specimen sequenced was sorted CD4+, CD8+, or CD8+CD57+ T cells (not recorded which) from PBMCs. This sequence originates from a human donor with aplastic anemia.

In nucleotide form, the sequence is TGTGCCAGTAGTATGAGGACAGTTGGCTACACCTTC. This encodes CASSMRTVGYTF. This chain joins TRBV19 to TRBJ1-2; the D gene is possibly TRBD1, with 6 bases matching. Trimming takes 3 bases from V and 7 bases from J, and the germline ends sit 9 bases apart. From the cysteine through the phenylalanine, the CDR3 covers 12 amino acids. The sequence is cut down to CDR3 DNA, 36 bases in frame from base 1. CDR1 and CDR2 were assigned from the germline V gene (reference sequence) as LNHDA and SQIVND.